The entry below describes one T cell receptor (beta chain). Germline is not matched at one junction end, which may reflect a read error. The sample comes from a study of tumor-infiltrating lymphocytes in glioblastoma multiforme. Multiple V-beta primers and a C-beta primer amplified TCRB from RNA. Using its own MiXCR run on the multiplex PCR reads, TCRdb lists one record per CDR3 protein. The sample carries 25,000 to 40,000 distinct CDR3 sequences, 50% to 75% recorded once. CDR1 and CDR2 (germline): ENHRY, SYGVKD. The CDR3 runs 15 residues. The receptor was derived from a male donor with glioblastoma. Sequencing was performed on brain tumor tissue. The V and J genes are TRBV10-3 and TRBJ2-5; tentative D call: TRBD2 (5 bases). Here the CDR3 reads CAISETLDSRETQYF. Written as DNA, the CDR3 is TGCGCCATCAGTGAGACCCTGGACTCGCGAGAGACCCAGTACTTC.